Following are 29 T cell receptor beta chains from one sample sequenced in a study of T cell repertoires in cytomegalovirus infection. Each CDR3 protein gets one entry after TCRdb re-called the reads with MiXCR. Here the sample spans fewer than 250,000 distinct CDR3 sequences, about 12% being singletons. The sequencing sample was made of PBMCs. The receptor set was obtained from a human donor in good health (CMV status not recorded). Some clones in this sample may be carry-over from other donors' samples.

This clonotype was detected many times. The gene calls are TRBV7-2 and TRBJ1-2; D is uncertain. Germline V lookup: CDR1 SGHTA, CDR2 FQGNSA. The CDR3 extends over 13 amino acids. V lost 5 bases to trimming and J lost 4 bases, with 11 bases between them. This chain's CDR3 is CASSGPLIYGYTF. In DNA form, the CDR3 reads TGTGCCAGCAGCGGTCCCCTAATCTATGGCTACACCTTC.

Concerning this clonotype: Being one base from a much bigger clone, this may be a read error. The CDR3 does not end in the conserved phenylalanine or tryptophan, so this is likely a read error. CDR3 nucleotide sequence: TGTGCCAGCAGCTTCCCGGGACAGCCTTACGAGCAGTACTTA. Its protein product is CASSFPGQPYEQYL. This chain joins TRBV7-2 and TRBJ2-7; TRBD1 matches 7 bases. Per germline, CDR1 SGHTA and CDR2 FQGNSA. After removal of 3 bases from V and 4 bases from J, the junction contained 6 bases not matched to a gene. This CDR3 has 14 residues.

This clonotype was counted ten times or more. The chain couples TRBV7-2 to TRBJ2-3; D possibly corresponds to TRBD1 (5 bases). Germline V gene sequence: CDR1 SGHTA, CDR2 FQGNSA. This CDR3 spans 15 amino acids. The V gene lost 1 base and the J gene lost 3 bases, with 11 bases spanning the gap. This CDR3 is CASSLEAQGTDTQYF. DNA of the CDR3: TGTGCCAGCAGCTTAGAAGCCCAGGGTACAGATACGCAGTATTTT.

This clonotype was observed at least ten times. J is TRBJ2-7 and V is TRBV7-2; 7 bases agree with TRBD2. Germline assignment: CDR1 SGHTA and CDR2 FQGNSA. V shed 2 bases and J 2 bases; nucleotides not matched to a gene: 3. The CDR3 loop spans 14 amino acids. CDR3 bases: TGTGCCAGCAGCTTATCGGGAGGTACCTACGAGCAGTACTTC. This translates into CASSLSGGTYEQYF.

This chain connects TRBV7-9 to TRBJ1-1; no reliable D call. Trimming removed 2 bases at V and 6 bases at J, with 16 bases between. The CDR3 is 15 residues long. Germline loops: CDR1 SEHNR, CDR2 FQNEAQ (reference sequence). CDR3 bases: TGTGCCAGCAGCTTATCGGGCCGCGAAAACGCTGAAGCTTTCTTT. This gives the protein CASSLSGRENAEAFF.

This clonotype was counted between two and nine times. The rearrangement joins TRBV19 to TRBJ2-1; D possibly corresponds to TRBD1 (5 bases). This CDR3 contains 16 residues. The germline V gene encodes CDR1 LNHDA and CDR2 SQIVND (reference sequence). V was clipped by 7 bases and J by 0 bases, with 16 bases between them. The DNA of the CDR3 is TGTGCCAGTAAGGGGTCCGGCTTAAGCTCCTACAATGAGCAGTTCTTC. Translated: CASKGSGLSSYNEQFF.

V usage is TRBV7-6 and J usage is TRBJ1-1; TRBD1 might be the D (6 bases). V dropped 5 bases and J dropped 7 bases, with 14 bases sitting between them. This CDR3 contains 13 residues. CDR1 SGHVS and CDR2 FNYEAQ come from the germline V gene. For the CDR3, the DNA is TGTGCCAGCAGCCCTACAGGGAGGAATGAAGCTTTCTTT. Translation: CASSPTGRNEAFF.

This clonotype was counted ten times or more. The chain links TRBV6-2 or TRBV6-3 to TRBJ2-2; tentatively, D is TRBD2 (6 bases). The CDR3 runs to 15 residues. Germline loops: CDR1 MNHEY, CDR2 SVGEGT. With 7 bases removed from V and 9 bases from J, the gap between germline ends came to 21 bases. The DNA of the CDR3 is TGTGCCAGCACCCCCGGCGGGAATACGATAAGGGAGCTGTTTTTT. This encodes CASTPGGNTIRELFF.

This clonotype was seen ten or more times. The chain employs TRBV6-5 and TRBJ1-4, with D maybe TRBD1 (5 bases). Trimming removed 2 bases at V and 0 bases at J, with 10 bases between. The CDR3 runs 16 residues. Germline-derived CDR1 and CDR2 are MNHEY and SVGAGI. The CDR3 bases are TGTGCCAGCAGTTACGACAGTTATACAACTAATGAAAAACTGTTTTTT. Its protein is CASSYDSYTTNEKLFF.

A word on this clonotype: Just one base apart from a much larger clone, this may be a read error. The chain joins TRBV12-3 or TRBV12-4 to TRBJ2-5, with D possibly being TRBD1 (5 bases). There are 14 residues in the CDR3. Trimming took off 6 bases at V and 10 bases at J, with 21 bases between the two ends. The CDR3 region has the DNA TGTGCCAGCAGACCGGATAGATCCTCAGGGATCCAGTACTTC. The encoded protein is CASRPDRSSGIQYF.

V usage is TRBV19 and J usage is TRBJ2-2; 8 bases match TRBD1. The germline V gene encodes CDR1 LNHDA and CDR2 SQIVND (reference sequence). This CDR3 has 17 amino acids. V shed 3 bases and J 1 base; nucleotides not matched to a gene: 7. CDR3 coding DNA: TGTGCCAGTAGTATCCTCGCGGGGACAGGGAACACCGGGGAGCTGTTTTTT. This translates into CASSILAGTGNTGELFF.

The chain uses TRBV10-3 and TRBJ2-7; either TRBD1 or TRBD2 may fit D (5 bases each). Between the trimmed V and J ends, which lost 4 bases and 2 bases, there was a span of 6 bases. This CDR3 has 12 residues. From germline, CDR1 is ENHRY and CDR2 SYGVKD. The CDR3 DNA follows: TGTGCCATCAGTGGGGACGCCTACGAGCAGTACTTC. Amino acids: CAISGDAYEQYF.

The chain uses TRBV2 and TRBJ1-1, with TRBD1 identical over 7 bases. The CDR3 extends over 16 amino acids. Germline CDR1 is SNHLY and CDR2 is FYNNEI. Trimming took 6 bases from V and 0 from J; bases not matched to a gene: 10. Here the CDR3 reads CASRRDSAILNTEAFF. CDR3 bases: TGTGCCAGCAGGAGGGACAGTGCGATCCTGAACACTGAAGCTTTCTTT.

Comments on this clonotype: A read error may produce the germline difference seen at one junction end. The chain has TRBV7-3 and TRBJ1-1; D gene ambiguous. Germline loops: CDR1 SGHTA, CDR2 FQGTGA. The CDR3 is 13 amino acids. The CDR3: CASSRERNTEAFF. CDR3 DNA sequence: TGTGCCAGCAGCCGAGAGAGAAACACTGAAGCTTTTTTT.

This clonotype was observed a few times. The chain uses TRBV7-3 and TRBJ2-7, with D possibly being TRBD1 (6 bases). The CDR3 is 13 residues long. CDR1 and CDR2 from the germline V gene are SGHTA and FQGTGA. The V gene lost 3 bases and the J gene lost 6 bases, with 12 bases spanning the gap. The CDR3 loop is CASSFNRAGEQYF. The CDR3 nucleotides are TGTGCCAGCAGCTTTAACAGGGCGGGCGAGCAGTACTTC.

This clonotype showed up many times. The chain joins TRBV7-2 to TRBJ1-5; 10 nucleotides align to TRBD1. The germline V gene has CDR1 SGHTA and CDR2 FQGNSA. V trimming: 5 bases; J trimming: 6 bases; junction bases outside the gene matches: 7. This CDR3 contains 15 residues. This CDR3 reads CASSDRDRGIQPQHF. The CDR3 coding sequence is TGTGCCAGCAGCGACCGGGACAGGGGCATTCAGCCCCAGCATTTT.

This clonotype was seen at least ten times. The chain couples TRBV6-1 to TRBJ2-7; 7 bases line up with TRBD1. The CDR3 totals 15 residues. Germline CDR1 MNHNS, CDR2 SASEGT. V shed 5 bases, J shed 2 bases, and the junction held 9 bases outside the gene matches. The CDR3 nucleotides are TGTGCCAGCAGTCCTAGACAGGGAGCAGCCTACGAGCAGTACTTC. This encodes CASSPRQGAAYEQYF.

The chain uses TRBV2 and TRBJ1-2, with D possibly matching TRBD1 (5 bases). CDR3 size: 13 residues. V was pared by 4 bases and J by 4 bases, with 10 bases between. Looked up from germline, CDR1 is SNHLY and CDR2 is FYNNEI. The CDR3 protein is CASSGRGFYGYTF. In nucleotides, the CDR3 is TGTGCCAGCAGTGGTAGGGGATTCTATGGCTACACCTTC.

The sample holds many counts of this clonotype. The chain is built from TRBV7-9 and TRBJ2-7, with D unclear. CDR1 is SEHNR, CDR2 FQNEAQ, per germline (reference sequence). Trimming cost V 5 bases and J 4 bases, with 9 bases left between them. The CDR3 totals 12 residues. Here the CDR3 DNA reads TGTGCCAGCAGCGCTGAGTCTTACGAGCAGTACTTC. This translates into CASSAESYEQYF.

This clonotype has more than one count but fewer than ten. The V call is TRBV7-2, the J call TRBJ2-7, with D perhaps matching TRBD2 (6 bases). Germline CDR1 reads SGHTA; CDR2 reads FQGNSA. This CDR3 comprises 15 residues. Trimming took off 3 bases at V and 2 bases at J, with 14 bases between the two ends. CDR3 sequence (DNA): TGTGCCAGCAGCTTTGCGGGACCTAGCCCCTACGAGCAGTACTTC. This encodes CASSFAGPSPYEQYF.

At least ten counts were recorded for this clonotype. Here the CDR3 DNA reads TGTGCCAGCAGTTTAAGGGCAGGGGAGGTTGGCTACACCTTC. Its translation: CASSLRAGEVGYTF. This chain connects TRBV12-3 or TRBV12-4 to TRBJ1-2; D possibly corresponds to TRBD1 (6 bases). V gave up 2 bases and J gave up 7 bases, with 14 bases separating them. CDR3 size: 14 residues.

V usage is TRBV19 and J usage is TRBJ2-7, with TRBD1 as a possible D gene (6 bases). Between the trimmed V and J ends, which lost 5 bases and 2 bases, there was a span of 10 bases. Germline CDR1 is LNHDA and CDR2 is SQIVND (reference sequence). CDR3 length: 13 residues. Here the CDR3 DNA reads TGTGCCAGTAGTGTACAGGGTACCTACGAGCAGTACTTC. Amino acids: CASSVQGTYEQYF.

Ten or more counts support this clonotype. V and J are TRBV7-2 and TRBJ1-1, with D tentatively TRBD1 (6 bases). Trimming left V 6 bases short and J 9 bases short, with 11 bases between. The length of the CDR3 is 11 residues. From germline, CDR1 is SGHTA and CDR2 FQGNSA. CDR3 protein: CASSQDRKAFF. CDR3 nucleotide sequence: TGTGCCAGCAGTCAAGACAGGAAAGCTTTCTTT.

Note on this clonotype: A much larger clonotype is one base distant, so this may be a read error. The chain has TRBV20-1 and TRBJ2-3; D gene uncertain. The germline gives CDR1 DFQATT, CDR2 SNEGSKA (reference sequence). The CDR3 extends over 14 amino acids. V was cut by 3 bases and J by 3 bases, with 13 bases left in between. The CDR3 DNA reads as TGCAGTGCTAGTTGGTACCAAAGGACAGATACGCAGTATTTT. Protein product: CSASWYQRTDTQYF.

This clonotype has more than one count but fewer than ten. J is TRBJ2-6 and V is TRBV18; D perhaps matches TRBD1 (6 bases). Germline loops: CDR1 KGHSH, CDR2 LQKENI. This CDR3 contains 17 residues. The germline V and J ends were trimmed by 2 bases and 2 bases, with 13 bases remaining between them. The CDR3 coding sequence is TGTGCCAGCTCACCAGTTCCAGGGGTGGCTGGGGCCAACGTCCTGACTTTC. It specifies CASSPVPGVAGANVLTF.

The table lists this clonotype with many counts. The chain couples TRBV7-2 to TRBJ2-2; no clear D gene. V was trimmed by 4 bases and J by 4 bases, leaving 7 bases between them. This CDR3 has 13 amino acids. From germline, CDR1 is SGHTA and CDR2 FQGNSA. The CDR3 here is CASSSPPTGELFF. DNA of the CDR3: TGTGCCAGCAGCTCCCCTCCCACCGGGGAGCTGTTTTTT. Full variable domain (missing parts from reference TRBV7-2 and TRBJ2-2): GAGVSQSPSNKVTEKGKDVELRCDPISGHTALYWYRQSLGQGLEFLIYFQGNSAPDKSGLPSDRFSAERTGGSVSTLTIQRTQQEDSAVYLCASSSPPTGELFFGEGSRLTVL.

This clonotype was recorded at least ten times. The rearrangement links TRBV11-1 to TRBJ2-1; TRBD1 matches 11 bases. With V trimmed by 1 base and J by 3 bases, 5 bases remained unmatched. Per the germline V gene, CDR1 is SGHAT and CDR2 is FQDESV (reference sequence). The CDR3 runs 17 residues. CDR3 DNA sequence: TGTGCCAGCAGCTTAGTGAGGACAGGGGGCCTCTACAATGAGCAGTTCTTC. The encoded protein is CASSLVRTGGLYNEQFF.

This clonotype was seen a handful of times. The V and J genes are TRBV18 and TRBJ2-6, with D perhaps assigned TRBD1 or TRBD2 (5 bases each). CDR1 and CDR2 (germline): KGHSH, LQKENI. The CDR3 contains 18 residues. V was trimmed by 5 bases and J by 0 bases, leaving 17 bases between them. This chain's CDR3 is CASSSLLGVSSGANVLTF. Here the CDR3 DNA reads TGTGCCAGCTCATCTCTGCTGGGGGTTTCCTCTGGGGCCAACGTCCTGACTTTC.

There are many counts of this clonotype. The CDR3 spells CASSPGLSQNYGYTF. CDR3 in DNA: TGTGCCAGCAGCCCGGGACTGTCCCAGAACTATGGCTACACCTTC. This chain links TRBV7-2 with TRBJ1-2; D may be TRBD1 (5 bases). V was shortened by 5 bases and J by 2 bases, with 15 bases between the two germline ends. The CDR3 is 15 residues long. Germline loops: CDR1 SGHTA, CDR2 FQGNSA.